The 30 T cell receptor beta chains reported below all come from one sample, sequenced in a study of identical twins. MiXCR, applied by TCRdb to the 5' RACE reads, yields one record per CDR3 protein. The sample records fewer than 550,000 distinct CDR3 sequences, about 16% being singletons. These same records also appear under a second study, on yellow fever vaccine responses in identical twins.

Sequencing used CD4+ T cells sorted from blood. These TCRs come from a woman between 18 and 30 years old in good health.

V is TRBV27 and J is TRBJ1-1; D is perhaps TRBD1 (5 bases). The ends were cut back, 7 bases at V and 5 bases at J, with 14 bases in the middle. This CDR3 is built from 13 residues. The germline V gene has CDR1 MNHEY and CDR2 SMNVEV (reference sequence). This CDR3 is CASNPRGRTEAFF. The CDR3 nucleotides are TGTGCCAGCAACCCCCGGGGGAGGACTGAAGCTTTCTTT.

This chain connects TRBV20-1 to TRBJ1-5; D ambiguous. With 0 bases removed from V and 0 bases from J, the gap between germline ends came to 6 bases. Germline loops: CDR1 DFQATT, CDR2 SNEGSKA (reference sequence). This CDR3 is 14 amino acids long. CDR3: CSARDGYSNQPQHF. CDR3 DNA sequence: TGCAGTGCTAGAGATGGCTATAGCAATCAGCCCCAGCATTTT.

This clonotype turned up a few times. This chain links TRBV10-3 with TRBJ2-7; 7 bases align to TRBD1. The germline CDR1 and CDR2 sequences are ENHRY and SYGVKD. This CDR3 has 13 residues. After removal of 3 bases from V and 9 bases from J, the junction contained 8 bases not matched to a gene. The CDR3 nucleotides are TGTGCCATCAGTGACTCAATACAGGGGTCGCAGTACGTC. Translation: CAISDSIQGSQYV.

There are many counts of this clonotype. The chain carries TRBV5-1 and TRBJ2-5; no firm D call. This CDR3 spans 13 amino acids. CDR1 SGHRS and CDR2 YFSETQ come from the germline V gene. Between the trimmed V and J ends, which lost 4 bases and 5 bases, there was a span of 12 bases. CDR3 sequence: CASSRGARETQYF. CDR3 nucleotide sequence: TGCGCCAGCAGCCGAGGTGCTAGGGAGACCCAGTACTTC.

The chain carries TRBV20-1 and TRBJ1-6, with D possibly being TRBD1 (5 bases). CDR1 and CDR2 (germline): DFQATT, SNEGSKA (reference sequence). Trimming left V 0 bases short and J 7 bases short, with 7 bases between. This CDR3 has 13 amino acids. CDR3 amino acids: CSARDTGNSPLHF. As DNA, the CDR3 is TGCAGTGCTAGAGACACAGGAAATTCACCCCTCCACTTT.

This clonotype was observed a handful of times. Relative to the germline gene, one junction end is altered; a read error may explain this. V is TRBV14 and J is TRBJ2-1; 10 positions match TRBD2. The length of the CDR3 is 22 residues. Germline V gene lookup returns CDR1 SGHDN and CDR2 FVKESK. The CDR3 DNA sequence: TGTGCCAGCGGCCAAGGAGGAATTCTCAGCGGGAGGGCCCCTGGTTCCTACAATGAGCAGTTCTTC. Protein product: CASGQGGILSGRAPGSYNEQFF.

This clonotype was counted between two and nine times. The V gene is TRBV3-1, the J gene TRBJ2-7, with 7 bases that match TRBD1. Germline CDR1 reads LGHDT; CDR2 reads YNNKEL (reference sequence). The V and J ends lost 11 bases and 1 base, in that order; junction bases with no gene match: 14. CDR3 length: 15 amino acids. The CDR3 sequence is CASTRQGQPSYEQYF. CDR3 DNA: TGTGCCTCCACCCGACAGGGACAGCCATCCTACGAGCAGTACTTC.

V usage is TRBV28 and J usage is TRBJ2-7; D is possibly TRBD2 (6 bases). Trimming cost V 8 bases and J 3 bases, with 20 bases left between them. The CDR3 runs 15 residues. CDR1 is MDHEN, CDR2 SYDVKM, per germline. DNA of the CDR3: TGTGCCAGCGCCCGGCGGGACGGACCTTTCTACGAGCAGTACGTC. Residues: CASARRDGPFYEQYV.

The chain is built from TRBV6-2 or TRBV6-3 and TRBJ2-4; 8 bases map to TRBD2. The ends lost 2 bases at V and 5 bases at J; junction bases unmatched: 8. The CDR3 has 16 amino acids. Germline V gene sequence: CDR1 MNHEY, CDR2 SVGEGT. The CDR3 region is CASSYPRAGEQNIQYF. The DNA of the CDR3 is TGTGCCAGCAGTTACCCCCGAGCGGGAGAACAAAACATTCAGTACTTC.

This clonotype was seen a few times. The chain links TRBV20-1 to TRBJ2-5, with no clear D. V was clipped by 0 bases and J by 2 bases, with 4 bases between them. CDR3 size: 12 residues. Germline V gene sequence: CDR1 DFQATT, CDR2 SNEGSKA (reference sequence). CDR3 bases: TGCAGTGCTAGAGAACCGCAAGAGACCCAGTACTTC. As protein: CSAREPQETQYF.

This sequence joins TRBV20-1 and TRBJ2-7, with a possible D match to TRBD1 (5 bases). The V end lost 4 bases, the J end lost 0 bases, and 10 bases lay between the germline ends. Germline V gene data show CDR1 as DFQATT and CDR2 as SNEGSKA (reference sequence). The CDR3 covers 13 residues. In DNA, the CDR3 is TGCAGTGCTAAGGACAACTTCTCCTACGAGCAGTACTTC. It translates to CSAKDNFSYEQYF.

This clonotype showed up just a few times. The chain has TRBV12-3 or TRBV12-4 and TRBJ2-7, with D maybe TRBD2 (5 bases). Trimming stripped 1 base from V and 7 bases from J, with 14 bases between. CDR3 length: 14 residues. The CDR3 loop reads CASSLGTGKGEQYF. As DNA, the CDR3 is TGTGCCAGCAGTTTAGGGACTGGGAAAGGTGAGCAGTACTTC.

This clonotype has only a few counts. This rearrangement joins TRBV6-1 to TRBJ1-6; D possibly corresponds to TRBD1 (6 bases). CDR3 length: 17 amino acids. Trimming shortened V by 6 bases and J by 3 bases, and 18 bases separated the two germline ends. Germline V CDR1 and CDR2: MNHNS, SASEGT. CDR3 loop: CASRPPGGAFYNSPLHF. In DNA form, the CDR3 reads TGTGCCAGCAGACCCCCTGGGGGGGCCTTCTATAATTCACCCCTCCACTTT.

The chain links TRBV5-1 to TRBJ2-7; weak D call: TRBD2 (5 bases). Germline V gives CDR1 SGHRS, CDR2 YFSETQ. The V end was cut by 5 bases, the J end by 4 bases, with 13 bases between. The CDR3 totals 13 residues. The CDR3 is CASRRESLYEQYF. The DNA of the CDR3 is TGCGCCAGCAGAAGGGAGTCTTTATACGAGCAGTACTTC. The variable domain in full, with the rest retrieved from reference TRBV5-1 and TRBJ2-7, is KAGVTQTPRYLIKTRGQQVTLSCSPISGHRSVSWYQQTPGQGLQFLFEYFSETQRNKGNFPGRFSGRQFSNSRSEMNVSTLELGDSALYLCASRRESLYEQYFGPGTRLTVT.

The table lists this clonotype with a few counts. This chain uses TRBV24-1 with TRBJ2-3; the D gene could be TRBD1 or TRBD2 (5 bases each). The germline CDR1 and CDR2 sequences are KGHDR and SFDVKD. V was shortened by 7 bases and J by 6 bases, with 13 bases between the two germline ends. This CDR3 contains 13 residues. DNA of the CDR3: TGTGCCACCAGCCGGGACCGGGTGGATACGCAGTATTTT. It specifies CATSRDRVDTQYF.

The chain couples TRBV2 to TRBJ2-1, with 8 bases aligning to TRBD2. The CDR3 is made up of 16 amino acids. V lost 1 base, J lost 8 bases, and 10 bases stayed unmatched. In germline, CDR1 is SNHLY, CDR2 FYNNEI. The CDR3 is CASSEGVTSVVDEQFF. In nucleotides, the CDR3 is TGTGCCAGCAGTGAAGGAGTGACTAGCGTTGTGGATGAGCAGTTCTTC.

This clonotype has just a few counts. The chain combines TRBV12-3 or TRBV12-4 with TRBJ1-5; 7 bases line up with TRBD1. V trimming: 5 bases; J trimming: 4 bases; junction bases outside the gene matches: 5. The CDR3 consists of 14 residues. Written as DNA, the CDR3 is TGTGCCAGCAGTCAGGGACAGCGAAATCAGCCCCAGCATTTT. Protein: CASSQGQRNQPQHF.

The genes are TRBV20-1 and TRBJ2-7; a possible D gene is TRBD2 (5 bases). The CDR3 has 13 residues. The germline gives CDR1 DFQATT, CDR2 SNEGSKA (reference sequence). With 3 bases removed from V and 1 base from J, the gap between germline ends came to 10 bases. This CDR3 is CSASSVLSYEQYV. CDR3 nucleotide sequence: TGCAGTGCTAGTAGCGTCCTATCCTACGAGCAGTACGTC.

CDR3 sequence: CAISDDPGANEQFF. In nucleotides, the CDR3 is TGTGCCATCAGTGACGACCCGGGTGCCAATGAGCAGTTCTTC. This rearrangement joins TRBV10-3 to TRBJ2-1; unclear D gene. The CDR3 is 14 amino acids. Germline CDR1 ENHRY, CDR2 SYGVKD. Trimming took 3 bases from V and 6 from J, leaving 12 bases between them.

CDR3 amino acids: CASSPRAGTLVTEAFF. In DNA form, the CDR3 reads TGCGCCAGCAGCCCCCGGGCAGGGACTTTGGTCACTGAAGCTTTCTTT. This chain links TRBV5-1 with TRBJ1-1, with D possibly being TRBD1 (5 bases). The V and J ends lost 4 bases and 4 bases respectively, with 20 bases between them. Germline lookup yields CDR1 SGHRS and CDR2 YFSETQ. The CDR3 runs to 16 residues.

This clonotype was seen only a few times. The V gene is TRBV27, the J gene TRBJ1-1; D might be TRBD1 (5 bases). V was clipped by 5 bases and J by 4 bases, with 11 bases between them. The CDR3 loop spans 13 amino acids. Per germline, CDR1 MNHEY and CDR2 SMNVEV (reference sequence). CDR3 nucleotides: TGTGCCAGCAGTGCTCAGGGACTCACTGAAGCTTTCTTT. Residues: CASSAQGLTEAFF.

This clonotype was seen a handful of times. The chain is built from TRBV2 and TRBJ2-2; D perhaps matches TRBD1 (5 bases). CDR1 is SNHLY, CDR2 FYNNEI, per germline. Trimming removed 10 bases from V and 5 bases from J, with 14 bases in between. The CDR3 is 13 residues long. In nucleotides, the CDR3 is TGTGCCAACCGGGCCAAGGGGACCGGGGAGCTGTTTTTT. Amino acids: CANRAKGTGELFF.

The chain uses TRBV5-1 and TRBJ2-1, with TRBD2 identical over 9 bases. Germline V gives CDR1 SGHRS, CDR2 YFSETQ. The CDR3 spans 16 residues. V lost 3 bases, J lost 0 bases, and 4 bases stayed unmatched. CDR3 amino acids: CASSSAAGGSYNEQFF. The CDR3 nucleotides are TGCGCCAGCAGCTCAGCAGCGGGAGGCTCCTACAATGAGCAGTTCTTC.

This clonotype was detected ten times or more. The rearrangement joins TRBV5-1 to TRBJ2-5; weak D call: TRBD1 (6 bases). The V end was cut by 0 bases, the J end by 3 bases, with 9 bases between. CDR1 SGHRS and CDR2 YFSETQ come from the germline V gene. The CDR3 contains 14 residues. The chain's CDR3 is CASSLGTAEETQYF. The CDR3 DNA is TGCGCCAGCAGCTTGGGGACAGCCGAAGAGACCCAGTACTTC.

The sample holds a few counts of this clonotype. The rearrangement joins TRBV11-2 to TRBJ2-7; 7 nucleotides match TRBD1. Looked up from germline, CDR1 is SGHAT and CDR2 is FQNNGV. The CDR3 runs 15 residues. The J segment lost 5 bases and the V segment lost 5 bases, leaving 12 bases of the junction unmatched. The CDR3 DNA follows: TGTGCCAGCAGCCCCCCCAGACAGGGCGGCAACGAGCAGTACTTC. Translation gives CASSPPRQGGNEQYF.

The table lists this clonotype with a few counts. The genes are TRBV12-3 or TRBV12-4 and TRBJ1-2; tentatively, D is TRBD1 (5 bases). The CDR3 has 15 amino acids. Trimming stripped 3 bases from V and 4 bases from J, with 15 bases between. The DNA for the CDR3 is TGTGCCAGCAGTTTTTCGTCGGGACGGATCTATGGCTACACCTTC. Translating it yields CASSFSSGRIYGYTF.

The chain couples TRBV28 to TRBJ1-2; weak D call: TRBD1 (5 bases). The germline V gene encodes CDR1 MDHEN and CDR2 SYDVKM. This CDR3 region has 15 residues. Deletions cut 5 bases from V and 0 bases from J, with 13 bases between. CDR3 protein: CASSPAGQSNYGYTF. The CDR3 bases are TGTGCCAGCAGTCCCGCAGGGCAGTCTAACTATGGCTACACCTTC.

J is TRBJ2-1 and V is TRBV5-1, with 9 bases fitting TRBD2. The V gene's germline CDR1 is SGHRS and CDR2 YFSETQ. This CDR3 comprises 16 residues. J was trimmed by 4 bases and V by 0 bases; bases with no gene match: 5. The CDR3 spells CASSLDERGVYNEQFF. The DNA of the CDR3 is TGCGCCAGCAGCTTGGATGAGCGGGGGGTTTACAATGAGCAGTTCTTC.

The chain is built from TRBV11-2 and TRBJ2-1; 11 bases fit TRBD2. CDR1 and CDR2 (germline): SGHAT, FQNNGV. Germline trimming cut 1 base from V and 5 bases from J; bases unmatched to any gene: 7. The CDR3 spans 17 residues. CDR3 sequence: CASSLVRSSGGNNEQFF. Written as DNA, the CDR3 is TGTGCCAGCAGCTTAGTAAGGTCTAGCGGGGGGAACAATGAGCAGTTCTTC.

The chain joins TRBV28 to TRBJ2-5; 7 bases align to TRBD1. Trimming took 6 bases from V and 1 from J; bases not matched to a gene: 8. Looked up from germline, CDR1 is MDHEN and CDR2 is SYDVKM. The CDR3 is 15 residues long. In DNA, the CDR3 is TGTGCCAGCAGCACCATCCACAGGGGCCAAGAGACCCAGTACTTC. It yields the protein CASSTIHRGQETQYF.